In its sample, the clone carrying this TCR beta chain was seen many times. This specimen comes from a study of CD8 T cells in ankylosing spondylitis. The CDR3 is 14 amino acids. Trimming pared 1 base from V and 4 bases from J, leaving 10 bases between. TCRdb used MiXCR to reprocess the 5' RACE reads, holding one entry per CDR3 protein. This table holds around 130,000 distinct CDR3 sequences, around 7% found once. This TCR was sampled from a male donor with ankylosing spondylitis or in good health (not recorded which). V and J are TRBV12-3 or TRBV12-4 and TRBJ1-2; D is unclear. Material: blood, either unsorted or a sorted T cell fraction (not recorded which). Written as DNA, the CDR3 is TGTGCCAGCAGTTTAGATCCATCTCTCTATGGCTACACCTTC. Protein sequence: CASSLDPSLYGYTF.